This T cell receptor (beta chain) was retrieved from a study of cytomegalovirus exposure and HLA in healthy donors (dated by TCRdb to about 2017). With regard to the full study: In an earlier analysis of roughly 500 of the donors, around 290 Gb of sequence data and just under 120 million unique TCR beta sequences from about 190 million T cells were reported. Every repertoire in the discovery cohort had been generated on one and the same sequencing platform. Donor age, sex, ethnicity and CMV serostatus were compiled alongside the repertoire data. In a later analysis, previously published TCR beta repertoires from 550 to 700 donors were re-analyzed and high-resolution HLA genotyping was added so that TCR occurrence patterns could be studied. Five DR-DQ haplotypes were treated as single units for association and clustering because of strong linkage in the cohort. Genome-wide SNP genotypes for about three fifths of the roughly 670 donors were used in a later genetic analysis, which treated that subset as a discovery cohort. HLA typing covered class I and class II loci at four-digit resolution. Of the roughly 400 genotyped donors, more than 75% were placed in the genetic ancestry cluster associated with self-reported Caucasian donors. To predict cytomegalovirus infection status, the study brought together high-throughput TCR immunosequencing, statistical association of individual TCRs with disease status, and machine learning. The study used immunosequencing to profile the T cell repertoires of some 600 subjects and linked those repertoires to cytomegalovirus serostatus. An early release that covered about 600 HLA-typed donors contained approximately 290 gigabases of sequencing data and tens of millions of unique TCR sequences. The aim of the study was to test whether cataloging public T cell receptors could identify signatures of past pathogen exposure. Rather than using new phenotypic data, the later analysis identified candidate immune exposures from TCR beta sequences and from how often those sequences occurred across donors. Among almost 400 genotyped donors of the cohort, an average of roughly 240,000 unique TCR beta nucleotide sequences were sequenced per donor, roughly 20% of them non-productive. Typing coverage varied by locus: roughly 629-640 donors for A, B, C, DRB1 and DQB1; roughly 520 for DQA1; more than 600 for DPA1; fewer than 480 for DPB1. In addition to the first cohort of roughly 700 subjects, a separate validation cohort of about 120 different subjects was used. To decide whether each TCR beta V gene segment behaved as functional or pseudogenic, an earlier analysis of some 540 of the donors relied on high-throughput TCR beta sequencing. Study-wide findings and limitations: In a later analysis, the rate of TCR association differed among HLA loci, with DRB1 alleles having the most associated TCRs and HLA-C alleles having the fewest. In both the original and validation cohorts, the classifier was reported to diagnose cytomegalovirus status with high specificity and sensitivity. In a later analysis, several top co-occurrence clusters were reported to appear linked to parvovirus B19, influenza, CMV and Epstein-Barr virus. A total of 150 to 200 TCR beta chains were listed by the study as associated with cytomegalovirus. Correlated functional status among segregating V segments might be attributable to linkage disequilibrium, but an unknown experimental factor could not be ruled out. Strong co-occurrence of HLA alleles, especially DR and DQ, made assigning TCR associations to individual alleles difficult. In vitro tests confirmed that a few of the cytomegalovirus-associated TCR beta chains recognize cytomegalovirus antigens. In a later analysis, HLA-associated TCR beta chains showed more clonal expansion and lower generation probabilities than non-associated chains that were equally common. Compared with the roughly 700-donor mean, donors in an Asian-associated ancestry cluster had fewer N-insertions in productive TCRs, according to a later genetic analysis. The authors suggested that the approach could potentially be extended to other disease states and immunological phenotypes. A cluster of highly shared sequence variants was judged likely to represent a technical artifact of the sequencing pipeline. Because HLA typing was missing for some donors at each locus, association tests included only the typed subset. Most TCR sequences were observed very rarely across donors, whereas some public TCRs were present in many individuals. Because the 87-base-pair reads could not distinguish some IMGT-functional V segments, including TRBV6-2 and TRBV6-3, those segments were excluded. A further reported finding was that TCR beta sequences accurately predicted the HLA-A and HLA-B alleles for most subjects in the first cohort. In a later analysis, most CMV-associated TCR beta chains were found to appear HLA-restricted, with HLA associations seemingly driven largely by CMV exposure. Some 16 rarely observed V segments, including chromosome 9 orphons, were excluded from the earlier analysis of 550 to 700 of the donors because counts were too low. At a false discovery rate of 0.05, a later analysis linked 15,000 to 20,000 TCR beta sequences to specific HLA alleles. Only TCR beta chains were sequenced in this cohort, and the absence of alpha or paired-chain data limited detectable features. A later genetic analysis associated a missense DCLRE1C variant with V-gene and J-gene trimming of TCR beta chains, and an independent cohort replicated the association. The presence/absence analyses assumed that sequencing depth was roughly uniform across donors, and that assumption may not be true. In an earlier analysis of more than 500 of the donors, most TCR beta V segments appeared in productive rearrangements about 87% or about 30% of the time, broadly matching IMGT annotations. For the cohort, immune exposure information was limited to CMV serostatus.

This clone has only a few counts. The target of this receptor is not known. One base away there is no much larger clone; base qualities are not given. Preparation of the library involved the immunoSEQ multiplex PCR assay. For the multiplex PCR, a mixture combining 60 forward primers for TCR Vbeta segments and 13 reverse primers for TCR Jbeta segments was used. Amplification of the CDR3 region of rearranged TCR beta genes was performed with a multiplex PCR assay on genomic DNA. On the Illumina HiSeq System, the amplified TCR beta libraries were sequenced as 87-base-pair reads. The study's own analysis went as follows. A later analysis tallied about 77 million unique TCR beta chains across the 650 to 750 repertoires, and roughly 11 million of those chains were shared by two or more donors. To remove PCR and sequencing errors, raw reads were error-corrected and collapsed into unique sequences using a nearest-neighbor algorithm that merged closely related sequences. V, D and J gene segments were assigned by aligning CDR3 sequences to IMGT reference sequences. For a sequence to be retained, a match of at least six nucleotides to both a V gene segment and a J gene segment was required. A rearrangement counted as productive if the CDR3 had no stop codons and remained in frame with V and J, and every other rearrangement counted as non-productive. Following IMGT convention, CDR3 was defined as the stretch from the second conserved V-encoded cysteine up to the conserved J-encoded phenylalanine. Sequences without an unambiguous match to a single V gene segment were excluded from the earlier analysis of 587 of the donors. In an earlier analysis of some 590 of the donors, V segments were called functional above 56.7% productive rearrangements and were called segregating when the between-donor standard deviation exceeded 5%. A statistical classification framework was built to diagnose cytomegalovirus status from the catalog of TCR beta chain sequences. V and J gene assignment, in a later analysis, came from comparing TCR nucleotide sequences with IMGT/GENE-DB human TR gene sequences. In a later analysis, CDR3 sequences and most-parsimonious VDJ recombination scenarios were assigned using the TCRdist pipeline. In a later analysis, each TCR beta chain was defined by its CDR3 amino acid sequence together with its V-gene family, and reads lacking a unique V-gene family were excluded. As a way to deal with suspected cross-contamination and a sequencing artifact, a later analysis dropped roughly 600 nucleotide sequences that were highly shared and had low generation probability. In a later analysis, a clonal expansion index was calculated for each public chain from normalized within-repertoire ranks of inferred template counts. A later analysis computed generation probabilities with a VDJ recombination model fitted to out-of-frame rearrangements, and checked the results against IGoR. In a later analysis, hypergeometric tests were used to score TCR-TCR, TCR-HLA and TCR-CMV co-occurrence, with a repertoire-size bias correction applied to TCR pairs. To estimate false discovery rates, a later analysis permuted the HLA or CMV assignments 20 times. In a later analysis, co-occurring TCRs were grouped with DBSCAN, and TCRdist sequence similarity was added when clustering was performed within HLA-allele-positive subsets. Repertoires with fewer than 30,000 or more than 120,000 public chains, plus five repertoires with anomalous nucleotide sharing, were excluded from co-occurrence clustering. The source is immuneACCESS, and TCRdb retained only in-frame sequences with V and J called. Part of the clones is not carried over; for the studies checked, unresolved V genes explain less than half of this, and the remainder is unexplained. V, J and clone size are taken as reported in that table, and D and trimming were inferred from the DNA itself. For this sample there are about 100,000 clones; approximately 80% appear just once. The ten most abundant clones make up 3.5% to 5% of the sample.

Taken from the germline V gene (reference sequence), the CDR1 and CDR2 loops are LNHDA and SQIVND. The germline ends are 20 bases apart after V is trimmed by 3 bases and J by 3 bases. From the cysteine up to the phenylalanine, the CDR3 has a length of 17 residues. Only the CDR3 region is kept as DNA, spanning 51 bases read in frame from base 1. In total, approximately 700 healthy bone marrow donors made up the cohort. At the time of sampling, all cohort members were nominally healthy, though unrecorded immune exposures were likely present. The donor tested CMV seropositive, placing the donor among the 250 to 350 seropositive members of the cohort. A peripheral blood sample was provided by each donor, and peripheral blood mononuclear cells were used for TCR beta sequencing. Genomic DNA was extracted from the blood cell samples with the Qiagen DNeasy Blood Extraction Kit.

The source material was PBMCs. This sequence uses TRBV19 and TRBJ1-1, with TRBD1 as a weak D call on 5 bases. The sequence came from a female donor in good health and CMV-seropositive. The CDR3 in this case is CASSIFFAGQPDTEAFF. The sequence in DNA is TGTGCCAGTAGTATCTTTTTCGCGGGGCAGCCCGACACTGAAGCTTTCTTT.